This T cell receptor (beta chain) was obtained from a study of blood T cells in healthy people across ages. For this clonotype: Its antigen is undetermined.

A second PCR of about 6 to 12 cycles used a sample-barcoded 5' primer and a J-beta primer mix. TCRdb re-derived calls from the 5' RACE reads in MiXCR, one entry per CDR3 protein. Among about 1,000,000 distinct CDR3 sequences listed, 40% to 45% were seen once. Looked up from germline, CDR1 is LGHDT and CDR2 is YNNKEL (reference sequence). The CDR3 is made up of 16 amino acids. V lost 4 bases and J lost 4; bases outside the gene matches: 10. Findings and limits, study-wide: Estimates drawn from one million T cells were deemed to understate diversity. Greater diversity and more naive CD4+ cells were seen in long-lived donors than in aged donors.

All donors came from Russia, were Caucasian and healthy, and spanned ages about 6 to 95. Whenever a sample was processed, at least 6.5 million PBMCs were isolated. The TCR was taken from a woman aged 55-69 years in good health. The sequencing input was blood. The chain is built from TRBV3-1 and TRBJ1-2, with 9 positions matching TRBD1. The CDR3 DNA sequence: TGTGCCAGCAGCCCGCTCCTCGGGACAGGGACCTATGGCTACACCTTC. Translated: CASSPLLGTGTYGYTF.